The 12 T cell receptor beta chains below all came from one sample that was sequenced in a study of cytomegalovirus exposure and HLA in healthy donors. Primers included in the PCR were 60 Vbeta and 13 Jbeta primers. Repertoires were generated with immunoSEQ multiplex PCR, while TCRdb's copy carries only in-frame clones and drops some. This table has nearly 110,000 clones, approximately 74% appearing once. The sequenced sample consisted of PBMCs. These receptors all come from a woman in her 40s in good health and CMV-seropositive.

This clone has more than one count but fewer than ten. This rearrangement joins TRBV27 to TRBJ1-4; tentative D call: TRBD1 (6 bases). This CDR3 is 14 amino acids long. V lost 9 bases and J lost 0, with 11 bases in between. Germline lookup yields CDR1 MNHEY and CDR2 SMNVEV (reference sequence). This CDR3 reads CASKQGATNEKLFF. The CDR3 coding sequence is TGTGCCAGTAAACAGGGTGCAACTAATGAAAAACTGTTTTTT.

The chain is built from TRBV5-1 and TRBJ1-2, with D unresolved. V lost 3 bases to trimming and J lost 8 bases, with 17 bases between them. Germline values: CDR1 SGHRS, CDR2 YFSETQ. This CDR3 spans 14 amino acids. The CDR3 loop reads CASSSTSSRGGYTF. Written as DNA, the CDR3 is TGCGCCAGCAGCTCGACATCATCCCGCGGGGGCTACACCTTC.

This chain uses TRBV30 with TRBJ1-1; the match to TRBD1 covers 9 bases. The V gene end was trimmed by 2 bases and the J gene end by 4 bases; junction bases not matched to a gene: 8. Per germline, CDR1 GTSNPN and CDR2 SVGIG (reference sequence). This CDR3 has 15 residues. CDR3 DNA sequence: TGTGCCTGGAGTATTCCCGGGACAGGGATCACTGAAGCTTTCTTT. It specifies CAWSIPGTGITEAFF. The complete variable domain, with remaining parts taken from reference TRBV30 and TRBJ1-1, reads SQTIHQWPATLVQPVGSPLSLECTVEGTSNPNLYWYRQAAGRGLQLLFYSVGIGQISSEVPQNLSASRPQDRQFILSSKKLLLSDSGFYLCAWSIPGTGITEAFFGQGTRLTVV.

The V call is TRBV7-6, the J call TRBJ1-2; D is undetermined. The V and J ends lost 5 bases and 4 bases respectively, with 14 bases between them. The CDR3 length is 14 residues. The V gene's germline CDR1 is SGHVS and CDR2 FNYEAQ. In nucleotides, the CDR3 is TGTGCCAGCAGCCACGTAGCGGCCCCCTATGGCTACACCTTC. Its protein product is CASSHVAAPYGYTF.

In this sample, this clone turned up a few times. This chain uses TRBV2 with TRBJ1-2; D not resolved. Germline CDR1 and CDR2: SNHLY and FYNNEI. The CDR3 runs to 12 residues. Trimming cost V 3 bases and J 4 bases, with 6 bases left between them. DNA of the CDR3: TGTGCCAGCAGTGAGGGAGTCTATGGCTACACCTTC. This gives the protein CASSEGVYGYTF.

CDR3 sequence reads: CASSQSATPPYNEQFF. The CDR3 DNA reads as TGTGCCAGCAGCCAATCTGCCACACCTCCTTACAATGAGCAGTTCTTC. The gene calls are TRBV16 and TRBJ2-1; unclear D gene. V lost 0 bases and J 4 bases, leaving 13 bases between the germline ends. The CDR3 covers 16 residues. CDR1 is KGHSY and CDR2 is FQNENV in the germline V gene.

The chain recombines TRBV2 with TRBJ2-1; no clear D gene. Trimming stripped 8 bases from V and 7 bases from J, with 12 bases between. CDR3 length: 12 residues. The germline gives CDR1 SNHLY, CDR2 FYNNEI. DNA for the CDR3: TGTGCCAGCGAGGCCGCGGAGAATGAGCAGTTCTTC. Its translation: CASEAAENEQFF.

CDR3: CASSEKQGAGGTDTQYF. In DNA form, the CDR3 reads TGTGCCAGCAGTGAAAAACAGGGGGCCGGAGGCACAGATACGCAGTATTTT. The chain carries TRBV2 and TRBJ2-3; 9 bases are a match to TRBD1. V dropped 2 bases and J dropped 1; count of bases not matched to a gene: 7. The CDR3 extends over 17 amino acids. Germline V gene sequence: CDR1 SNHLY, CDR2 FYNNEI. The whole variable domain, remainder taken from reference TRBV2 and TRBJ2-3, is EPEVTQTPSHQVTQMGQEVILRCVPISNHLYFYWYRQILGQKVEFLVSFYNNEISEKSEIFDDQFSVERPDGSNFTLKIRSTKLEDSAMYFCASSEKQGAGGTDTQYFGPGTRLTVL.

This rearrangement joins TRBV4-3 to TRBJ2-2, with a tentative D call TRBD1 (7 bases). The CDR3 has 16 amino acids. Germline values: CDR1 LGHNA, CDR2 YSLEER. Trimming removed 1 base from V and 5 bases from J, with 14 bases in between. CDR3 in DNA: TGCGCCAGCAGCCAAGTGGCAGGGGGAGGTACCGGGGAGCTGTTTTTT. The encoded protein is CASSQVAGGGTGELFF.

The J gene is TRBJ2-7, the V gene TRBV12-5, with TRBD2 identical over 8 bases. The CDR3 spans 14 residues. Germline CDR1 and CDR2: LGHNT and FRNRAP. With 6 bases clipped from V and 5 bases from J, the junction kept 9 bases outside the gene matches. CDR3 nucleotides: TGTGCTAGTGGCCCCGGACTAGCCAGAGACGAGCAGTACTTC. It codes for CASGPGLARDEQYF.

This chain joins TRBV30 and TRBJ1-5; D is perhaps TRBD1 (5 bases). The CDR3 covers 13 residues. The germline V gene has CDR1 GTSNPN and CDR2 SVGIG (reference sequence). V was shortened by 2 bases and J by 7 bases, with 12 bases between the two germline ends. The CDR3 sequence is CAWSPSRGQPQHF. Here the CDR3 DNA reads TGTGCCTGGAGTCCCTCTAGGGGCCAGCCCCAGCATTTT.

V gene TRBV25-1 combines with J gene TRBJ1-3; D remains ambiguous. Germline CDR1 is MGHDK and CDR2 is SYGVNS. V dropped 2 bases and J dropped 2 bases, with 7 bases sitting between them. The CDR3 is 14 amino acids. CDR3 residues: CASSEVATGNTIYF. The CDR3 coding sequence is TGTGCCAGCAGTGAAGTAGCAACTGGAAACACCATATATTTT.